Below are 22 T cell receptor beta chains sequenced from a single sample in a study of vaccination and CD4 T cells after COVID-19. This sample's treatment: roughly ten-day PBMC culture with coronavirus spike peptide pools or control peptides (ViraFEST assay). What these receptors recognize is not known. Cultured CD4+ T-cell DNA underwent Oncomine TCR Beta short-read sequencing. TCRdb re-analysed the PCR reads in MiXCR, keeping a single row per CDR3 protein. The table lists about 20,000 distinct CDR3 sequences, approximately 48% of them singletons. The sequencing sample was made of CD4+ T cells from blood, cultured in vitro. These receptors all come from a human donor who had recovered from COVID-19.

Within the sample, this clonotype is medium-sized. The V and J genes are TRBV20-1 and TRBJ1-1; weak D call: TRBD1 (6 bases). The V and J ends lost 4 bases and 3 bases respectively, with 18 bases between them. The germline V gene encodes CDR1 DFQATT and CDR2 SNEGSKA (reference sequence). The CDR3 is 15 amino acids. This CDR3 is CSATLTKHRDTEAFF. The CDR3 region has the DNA TGCAGTGCTACCTTAACAAAACACAGGGACACTGAAGCTTTCTTT.

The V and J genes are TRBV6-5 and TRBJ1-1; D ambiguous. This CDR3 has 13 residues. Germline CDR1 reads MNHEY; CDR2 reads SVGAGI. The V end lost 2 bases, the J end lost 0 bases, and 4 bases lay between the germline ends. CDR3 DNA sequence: TGTGCCAGCAGTTACCTTCTGAACACTGAAGCTTTCTTT. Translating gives CASSYLLNTEAFF.

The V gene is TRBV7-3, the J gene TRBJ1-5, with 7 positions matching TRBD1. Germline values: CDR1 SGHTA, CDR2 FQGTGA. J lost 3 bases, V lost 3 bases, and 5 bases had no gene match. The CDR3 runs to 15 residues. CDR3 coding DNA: TGTGCCAGCAGCTTGGCCGGACAGGACAATCAGCCCCAGCATTTT. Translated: CASSLAGQDNQPQHF.

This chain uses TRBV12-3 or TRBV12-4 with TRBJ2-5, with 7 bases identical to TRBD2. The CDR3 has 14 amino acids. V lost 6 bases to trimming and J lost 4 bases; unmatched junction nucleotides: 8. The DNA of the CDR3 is TGTGCCAGCAGGCGGGAGAGTAGCGGAGAGACCCAGTACTTC. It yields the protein CASRRESSGETQYF.

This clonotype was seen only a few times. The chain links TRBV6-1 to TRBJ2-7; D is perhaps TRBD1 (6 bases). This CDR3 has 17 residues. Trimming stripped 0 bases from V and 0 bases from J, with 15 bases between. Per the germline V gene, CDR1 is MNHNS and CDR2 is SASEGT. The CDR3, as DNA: TGTGCCAGCAGTGAAGCGCCGACAGGAGCCTTCTCCTACGAGCAGTACTTC. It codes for CASSEAPTGAFSYEQYF.

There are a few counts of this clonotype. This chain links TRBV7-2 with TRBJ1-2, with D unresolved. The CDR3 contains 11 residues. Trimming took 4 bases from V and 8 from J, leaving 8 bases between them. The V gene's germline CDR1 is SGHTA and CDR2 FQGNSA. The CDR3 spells CASSSDPGYTF. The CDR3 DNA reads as TGTGCCAGCAGCTCAGATCCGGGCTACACCTTC.

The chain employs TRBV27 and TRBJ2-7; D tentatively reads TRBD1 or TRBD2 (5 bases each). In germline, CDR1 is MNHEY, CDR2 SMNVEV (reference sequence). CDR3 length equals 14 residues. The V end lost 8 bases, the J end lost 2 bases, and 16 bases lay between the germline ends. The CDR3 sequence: CASGIPGPTYEQYF. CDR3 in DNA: TGTGCCAGCGGGATACCGGGACCGACCTACGAGCAGTACTTC.

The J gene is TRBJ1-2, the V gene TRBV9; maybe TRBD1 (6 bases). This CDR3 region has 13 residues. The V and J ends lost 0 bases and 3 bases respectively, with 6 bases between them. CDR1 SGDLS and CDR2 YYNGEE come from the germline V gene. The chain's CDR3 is CASSVDRDYGYTF. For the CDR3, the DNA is TGTGCCAGCAGCGTAGACAGGGACTATGGCTACACCTTC.

CDR3 in DNA: TGTGCCAGCAGTCCAGGACTAGGATCGAATGAGCAGTTCTTC. Residues: CASSPGLGSNEQFF. The J gene is TRBJ2-1, the V gene TRBV12-3 or TRBV12-4, with 7 bases fitting TRBD2. This CDR3 is 14 amino acids long. The V and J ends lost 5 bases and 7 bases, in that order; junction bases with no gene match: 8.

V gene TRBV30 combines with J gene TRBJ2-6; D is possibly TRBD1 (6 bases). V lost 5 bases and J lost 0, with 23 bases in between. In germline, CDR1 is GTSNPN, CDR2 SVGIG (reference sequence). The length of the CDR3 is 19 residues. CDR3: CAWRIGQPPTGSGANVLTF. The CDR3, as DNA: TGTGCCTGGCGGATCGGACAGCCCCCAACTGGCTCTGGGGCCAACGTCCTGACTTTC.

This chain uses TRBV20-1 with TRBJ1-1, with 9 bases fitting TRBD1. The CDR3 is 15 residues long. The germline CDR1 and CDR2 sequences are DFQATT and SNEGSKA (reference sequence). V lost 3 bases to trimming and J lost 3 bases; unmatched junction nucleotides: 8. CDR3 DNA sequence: TGCAGTGCTAGGGCCGGACAGGGGCGATACACTGAAGCTTTCTTT. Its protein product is CSARAGQGRYTEAFF.

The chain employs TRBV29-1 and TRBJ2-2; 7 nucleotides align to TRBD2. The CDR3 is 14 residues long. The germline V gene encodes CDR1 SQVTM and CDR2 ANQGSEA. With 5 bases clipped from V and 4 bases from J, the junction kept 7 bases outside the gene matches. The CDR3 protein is CSVTGGRSTGELFF. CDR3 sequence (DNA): TGCAGCGTTACGGGGGGTCGGAGCACCGGGGAGCTGTTTTTT.

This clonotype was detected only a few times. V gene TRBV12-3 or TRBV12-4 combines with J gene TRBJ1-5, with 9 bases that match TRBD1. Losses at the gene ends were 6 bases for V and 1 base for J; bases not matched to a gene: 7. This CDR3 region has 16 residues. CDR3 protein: CASSRTGTGSNQPQHF. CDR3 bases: TGTGCCAGCAGCAGAACCGGGACAGGGAGCAATCAGCCCCAGCATTTT.

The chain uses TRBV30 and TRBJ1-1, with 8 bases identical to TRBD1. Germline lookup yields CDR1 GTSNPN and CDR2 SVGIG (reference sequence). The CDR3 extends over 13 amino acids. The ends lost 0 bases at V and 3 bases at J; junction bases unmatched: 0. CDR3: CAWSVQGDTEAFF. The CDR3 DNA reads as TGTGCCTGGAGTGTACAGGGGGACACTGAAGCTTTCTTT.

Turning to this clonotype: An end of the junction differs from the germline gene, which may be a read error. The CDR3 DNA reads as TGTGCCGGCAGTCAAAGACAGGGTGGAATGGCGTGGGGATACAATGAGCAGTTCTTC. As protein: CAGSQRQGGMAWGYNEQFF. V is TRBV6-2 or TRBV6-3 and J is TRBJ2-1; TRBD1 agrees at 7 bases. The CDR3 extends over 19 amino acids. Germline CDR1 and CDR2: MNHEY and SVGEGT.

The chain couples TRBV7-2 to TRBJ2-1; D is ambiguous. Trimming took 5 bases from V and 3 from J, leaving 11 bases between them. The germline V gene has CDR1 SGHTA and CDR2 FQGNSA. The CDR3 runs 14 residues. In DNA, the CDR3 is TGTGCCAGCAGCGCGCACGAAGGCTACAATGAGCAGTTCTTC. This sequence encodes CASSAHEGYNEQFF. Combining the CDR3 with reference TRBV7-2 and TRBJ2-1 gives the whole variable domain GAGVSQSPSNKVTEKGKDVELRCDPISGHTALYWYRQSLGQGLEFLIYFQGNSAPDKSGLPSDRFSAERTGGSVSTLTIQRTQQEDSAVYLCASSAHEGYNEQFFGPGTRLTVL.

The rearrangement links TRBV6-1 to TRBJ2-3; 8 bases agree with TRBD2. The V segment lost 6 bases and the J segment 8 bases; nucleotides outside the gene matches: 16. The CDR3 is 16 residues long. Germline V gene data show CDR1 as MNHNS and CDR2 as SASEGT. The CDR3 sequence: CASSLREEAGVFTQYF. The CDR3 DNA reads TGTGCCAGCAGCCTACGGGAAGAAGCGGGAGTCTTTACGCAGTATTTT.

The CDR3 spells CSLLRADYGYTF. The CDR3 nucleotides read TGCAGCCTACTCAGGGCGGACTATGGCTACACCTTC. The chain joins TRBV20-1 to TRBJ1-2; D is perhaps TRBD1 (5 bases). The germline CDR1 and CDR2 sequences are DFQATT and SNEGSKA (reference sequence). The CDR3 loop spans 12 amino acids.

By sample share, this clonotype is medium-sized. The CDR3 DNA sequence: TGTGCCAGCAGTTCCATCAGGGGGATGGCCTATGGCTACACCTTC. It is translated as CASSSIRGMAYGYTF. This chain joins TRBV11-2 and TRBJ1-2, with 7 bases lining up with TRBD1. This CDR3 has 15 residues. The V gene's germline CDR1 is SGHAT and CDR2 FQNNGV. V shed 6 bases and J 4 bases; nucleotides not matched to a gene: 11.

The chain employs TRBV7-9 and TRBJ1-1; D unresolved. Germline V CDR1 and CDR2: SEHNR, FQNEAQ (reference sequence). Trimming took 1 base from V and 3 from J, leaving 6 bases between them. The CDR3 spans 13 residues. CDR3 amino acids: CASSLDGDTEAFF. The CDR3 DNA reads TGTGCCAGCAGCTTAGATGGGGACACTGAAGCTTTCTTT.

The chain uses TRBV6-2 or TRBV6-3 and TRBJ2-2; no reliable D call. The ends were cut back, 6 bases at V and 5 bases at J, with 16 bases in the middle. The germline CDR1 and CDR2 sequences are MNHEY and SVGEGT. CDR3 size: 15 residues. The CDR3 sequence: CASSPLRGFTGELFF. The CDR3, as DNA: TGTGCCAGCAGCCCCCTCCGTGGGTTTACCGGGGAGCTGTTTTTT.

The CDR3 loop reads CSARRTSGSYEQYF. The CDR3 DNA reads as TGCAGTGCTAGAAGGACTAGCGGCTCCTACGAGCAGTACTTC. The chain links TRBV20-1 to TRBJ2-7, with 10 bases that match TRBD2. The CDR3 spans 14 residues. V trimming: 2 bases; J trimming: 0 bases; junction bases outside the gene matches: 1. Germline values: CDR1 DFQATT, CDR2 SNEGSKA (reference sequence).